The 16 T cell receptor beta chains in this list originate from one sample, sequenced in a study of preoperative IRX-2 immunotherapy in early breast cancer. The sample's treatment: preoperative locoregional IRX-2 cytokine immunotherapy. Clones were sequenced by immunoSEQ multiplex PCR, and TCRdb holds only the in-frame ones, with some missing. This repertoire shows around 40,000 clones, about 95% found once; its top ten account for around 1.6%. The sample consisted of tumor tissue, taken after IRX-2 immunotherapy. The receptor source for this set is a human donor with breast cancer.

This sequence joins TRBV6-4 and TRBJ1-1; TRBD1 might be the D (6 bases). The CDR3 runs 15 residues. V lost 6 bases and J 5 bases, leaving 19 bases between the germline ends. The germline V gene has CDR1 MRHNA and CDR2 SNTAGT. The CDR3 spells CASRDTGFGGTEAFF. The CDR3 DNA is TGTGCCAGCAGGGACACAGGGTTCGGGGGGACTGAAGCTTTCTTT.

V usage is TRBV2 and J usage is TRBJ2-5; 8 bases align to TRBD2. Germline CDR1 and CDR2: SNHLY and FYNNEI. The CDR3 contains 14 residues. V shed 5 bases, J shed 2 bases, and the junction held 4 bases outside the gene matches. CDR3 DNA sequence: TGTGCCAGCAGTTCGGGGGGGCGGCAAGAGACCCAGTACTTC. It translates to CASSSGGRQETQYF.

The chain couples TRBV7-9 to TRBJ2-2; no firm D call. The CDR3 sequence is 15 residues long. In germline, CDR1 is SEHNR, CDR2 FQNEAQ (reference sequence). The CDR3: CAITLQGKRTGELFF. In DNA form, the CDR3 reads TGTGCTATTACCCTACAAGGAAAGCGCACCGGGGAGCTGTTTTTT.

The V call is TRBV18, the J call TRBJ2-7, with 9 bases identical to TRBD2. From germline, CDR1 is KGHSH and CDR2 LQKENI. V lost 3 bases and J lost 3; bases outside the gene matches: 6. The CDR3 has 15 residues. CDR3 region: CASSPGGGVFYEQYF. The DNA for the CDR3 is TGTGCCAGCTCACCGGGCGGGGGGGTCTTCTACGAGCAGTACTTC.

The chain has TRBV7-9 and TRBJ2-3, with TRBD2 identical over 9 bases. The V segment lost 5 bases and the J segment 7 bases; nucleotides outside the gene matches: 7. The CDR3 covers 14 residues. Looked up from germline, CDR1 is SEHNR and CDR2 is FQNEAQ (reference sequence). In DNA, the CDR3 is TGTGCCAGCAGCCTGGGGACTAGCTCAAATACGCAGTATTTT. Translation: CASSLGTSSNTQYF.

Written as DNA, the CDR3 is TGTGCCAGCAGAAAACCGGGACAGGGCTACGAGCAGTACTTC. Residues: CASRKPGQGYEQYF. V and J are TRBV27 and TRBJ2-7; TRBD1 agrees at 9 bases. This CDR3 spans 14 amino acids. The germline V gene has CDR1 MNHEY and CDR2 SMNVEV (reference sequence). The trim removed 6 bases at V and 3 bases at J, leaving 6 bases unmatched.

V is TRBV19 and J is TRBJ2-6; D assignment may be TRBD1 or TRBD2 (6 bases each). The V gene lost 9 bases and the J gene lost 2 bases, with 11 bases spanning the gap. Germline values: CDR1 LNHDA, CDR2 SQIVND (reference sequence). The CDR3 consists of 14 residues. The CDR3 is CASRGGTGANVLTF. The CDR3 DNA reads as TGTGCCAGCCGAGGGGGGACTGGGGCCAACGTCCTGACTTTC.

The rearrangement joins TRBV5-1 to TRBJ2-1; 9 bases are shared with TRBD2. CDR3 size: 16 residues. The ends lost 2 bases at V and 1 base at J; junction bases unmatched: 4. In germline, CDR1 is SGHRS, CDR2 YFSETQ. In DNA form, the CDR3 reads TGCGCCAGCAGCTTTGGTAGCGGGAGTTCCTACAATGAGCAGTTCTTC. Amino acids: CASSFGSGSSYNEQFF.

The sample holds one count of this clone. The V gene is TRBV4-1, the J gene TRBJ1-4, with TRBD1 as a possible D gene (5 bases). With 6 bases removed from V and 7 bases from J, the gap between germline ends came to 12 bases. The CDR3 extends over 13 amino acids. The germline V gene has CDR1 MGHRA and CDR2 YSYEKL. CDR3 in DNA: TGCGCCAGCAGAAGACCCGGGGCTGAAAAACTGTTTTTT. As protein: CASRRPGAEKLFF.

J is TRBJ2-5 and V is TRBV5-8; 7 bases match TRBD2. The CDR3 spans 15 residues. CDR1 and CDR2 from the germline V gene are SGHTS and YDEGEE. The trim removed 4 bases at V and 1 base at J, leaving 7 bases unmatched. The CDR3 sequence is CASSVRGRGQETQYF. The CDR3 DNA reads TGTGCCAGCAGCGTAAGAGGGAGGGGCCAAGAGACCCAGTACTTC. The full variable domain, in which reference TRBV5-8 and TRBJ2-5 provide the parts outside the CDR3, is EAGVTQSPTHLIKTRGQQATLRCSPISGHTSVYWYQQALGLGLQFLLWYDEGEERNRGNFPPRFSGRQFPNYSSELNVNALELEDSALYLCASSVRGRGQETQYFGPGTRLLVL.

This chain links TRBV7-2 with TRBJ2-3; 10 bases fit TRBD2. Germline V lookup: CDR1 SGHTA, CDR2 FQGNSA. CDR3 length: 15 amino acids. The J segment lost 4 bases and the V segment lost 3 bases, leaving 4 bases of the junction unmatched. CDR3 sequence reads: CASSLSGGGADTQYF. CDR3 nucleotides: TGTGCCAGCAGCTTGAGCGGGGGGGGTGCAGATACGCAGTATTTT.

V and J are TRBV19 and TRBJ1-5; a weak D match, TRBD1 (5 bases). CDR3 size: 14 residues. CDR1 is LNHDA and CDR2 is SQIVND in the germline V gene (reference sequence). V lost 3 bases and J lost 9, with 15 bases in between. CDR3 nucleotide sequence: TGTGCCAGTAGTATTGAACGACAGATTGCGCCCCAGCATTTT. This codes for CASSIERQIAPQHF.

The chain uses TRBV19 and TRBJ1-2; D uncertain. The germline V and J ends were trimmed by 4 bases and 8 bases, with 11 bases remaining between them. There are 12 residues in the CDR3. Germline CDR1 reads LNHDA; CDR2 reads SQIVND (reference sequence). CDR3 sequence: CASSKASVGYTF. The CDR3 DNA follows: TGTGCCAGTAGTAAGGCGTCTGTCGGCTACACCTTC.

J is TRBJ2-7 and V is TRBV28; tentatively, D is TRBD2 (6 bases). Germline CDR1 MDHEN, CDR2 SYDVKM. The CDR3 has 14 residues. With 5 bases removed from V and 3 bases from J, the gap between germline ends came to 14 bases. DNA for the CDR3: TGTGCCAGCAGTAGCCCGGGGGACCTCTACGAGCAGTACTTC. It codes for CASSSPGDLYEQYF.

The J gene is TRBJ2-7, the V gene TRBV6-1; D is possibly TRBD1 (6 bases). Germline V gene lookup returns CDR1 MNHNS and CDR2 SASEGT. V was trimmed by 8 bases and J by 0 bases, leaving 14 bases between them. The CDR3 loop spans 14 amino acids. DNA for the CDR3: TGTGCCAGCCTAGGACAGCCTAGCTCCTACGAGCAGTACTTC. It translates to CASLGQPSSYEQYF.

This clone has a single count. The chain is built from TRBV5-1 and TRBJ2-1; D is ambiguous. The length of the CDR3 is 13 residues. Trimming shortened V by 2 bases and J by 3 bases, and 6 bases separated the two germline ends. Germline V gene lookup returns CDR1 SGHRS and CDR2 YFSETQ. DNA for the CDR3: TGCGCCAGCAGCTTAATGGGCTACAATGAGCAGTTCTTC. Its translation is CASSLMGYNEQFF.